This TCR beta chain was sequenced during a study of patients and donors after allogeneic stem cell transplantation. This clonotype was detected a few times. This CDR3 is built from 14 residues. The germline CDR1 and CDR2 sequences are MNHEY and SMNVEV (reference sequence). The germline V and J ends were trimmed by 3 bases and 4 bases, with 12 bases remaining between them. TCRdb re-analysed the RT-PCR reads in MiXCR, keeping a single row per CDR3 protein. The sample yields about a million distinct CDR3 sequences, roughly 18% seen once. This clonotype originated in a human donor who was either an allogeneic HSCT recipient or a stem cell or donor lymphocyte infusion donor (not recorded which). It is not recorded whose cells these are; they may come from a transplant donor. J is TRBJ1-1 and V is TRBV27; unclear D gene. The specimen sequenced was blood, either unsorted or a sorted T cell fraction (not recorded which). CDR3 region: CASSFAWGGTEAFF. The CDR3 DNA follows: TGTGCCAGCAGTTTCGCCTGGGGAGGCACTGAAGCTTTCTTT.